The 15 T cell receptor beta chains below were found in one sample sequenced in a study of cytomegalovirus exposure and HLA in healthy donors. The PCR employed 60 Vbeta primers together with 13 Jbeta primers. Clones were read by immunoSEQ multiplex PCR, and TCRdb kept only the in-frame ones, dropping some. This repertoire shows approximately 160,000 clones, 77% found once; its top ten account for 1.4% to 1.5%. Sequenced: PBMCs. The source is a woman aged 25 to 39 in good health and CMV-seropositive.

The chain is built from TRBV18 and TRBJ2-5; D ambiguous. The CDR3 is made up of 11 amino acids. The V gene lost 3 bases and the J gene lost 5 bases, with 4 bases spanning the gap. Germline-derived CDR1 and CDR2 are KGHSH and LQKENI. CDR3 sequence reads: CASSPSETQYF. The CDR3 DNA sequence: TGTGCCAGCTCACCCTCGGAGACCCAGTACTTC. Full variable domain (outside the CDR3, taken from reference TRBV18 and TRBJ2-5): NAGVMQNPRHLVRRRGQEARLRCSPMKGHSHVYWYRQLPEEGLKFMVYLQKENIIDESGMPKERFSAEFPKEGPSILRIQQVVRGDSAAYFCASSPSETQYFGPGTRLLVL.

This chain joins TRBV6-1 and TRBJ2-7; 8 bases are shared with TRBD2. From germline, CDR1 is MNHNS and CDR2 SASEGT. The CDR3 totals 14 residues. V shed 11 bases, J shed 2 bases, and the junction held 11 bases outside the gene matches. The CDR3 here is CASTNRGLAYEQYF. The CDR3 DNA follows: TGTGCCTCTACTAACCGGGGACTAGCCTACGAGCAGTACTTC.

In its sample, this clone was seen once. This same CDR3 is encoded by further DNA sequences in the sample. The chain uses TRBV5-1 and TRBJ2-1; possible D gene TRBD2, 6 bases. The CDR3 is made up of 15 amino acids. V was cut by 3 bases and J by 2 bases, with 12 bases left in between. CDR1 is SGHRS and CDR2 is YFSETQ in the germline V gene. CDR3 sequence (DNA): TGCGCCAGCAGCTCGAGCGGGTCCCCCTACAATGAGCAGTTCTTC. Translating it yields CASSSSGSPYNEQFF.

The gene calls are TRBV5-1 and TRBJ2-4; 11 bases match TRBD2. The CDR3 has 17 residues. Germline values: CDR1 SGHRS, CDR2 YFSETQ. Losses at the gene ends were 4 bases for V and 9 bases for J; bases not matched to a gene: 15. CDR3 bases: TGCGCCAGCAGCCCTGGGGTAGCGGGAGGGCCGGGGAGCATTCAGTACTTC. This sequence encodes CASSPGVAGGPGSIQYF.

Points on this clone: Within the sample, other DNA sequences also encode this same CDR3. V and J are TRBV6-5 and TRBJ2-7; D might be TRBD1 (6 bases). CDR1 and CDR2 from the germline V gene are MNHEY and SVGAGI. CDR3 length equals 11 residues. The V and J ends lost 6 bases and 4 bases respectively, with 7 bases between them. CDR3 DNA sequence: TGTGCCAGCAGAACAGGGTACGAGCAGTACTTC. Translated: CASRTGYEQYF.

The chain links TRBV6-5 to TRBJ1-2, with no clear D. The CDR3 extends over 13 amino acids. Germline V gene data show CDR1 as MNHEY and CDR2 as SVGAGI. The V gene lost 2 bases and the J gene lost 4 bases, with 8 bases spanning the gap. Here the CDR3 reads CASSYGEAYGYTF. The DNA for the CDR3 is TGTGCCAGCAGTTACGGGGAGGCCTATGGCTACACCTTC.

This clone was detected once. In nucleotides, the CDR3 is TGTGCCAGCAGCTTAGTAGTTGGTCTAGCGGGAAGCTACGAGCAGTACTTC. It is translated as CASSLVVGLAGSYEQYF. This sequence joins TRBV11-2 and TRBJ2-7, with TRBD2 matching over 9 bases. Losses at the gene ends were 1 base for V and 3 bases for J; bases not matched to a gene: 10. Germline V gene sequence: CDR1 SGHAT, CDR2 FQNNGV. There are 17 residues in the CDR3.

The V call is TRBV5-5, the J call TRBJ1-1, with 9 bases fitting TRBD1. The CDR3 runs 15 residues. The junction had 10 bases not matched to a gene; V was cut back by 4 bases and J by 6 bases. CDR1 and CDR2 from the germline V gene are SGHKS and YYEKEE (reference sequence). DNA for the CDR3: TGTGCCAGCAGCCAGGAGACAGGGGGGACTCCTGAAGCTTTCTTT. The encoded protein is CASSQETGGTPEAFF.

The chain combines TRBV12-5 with TRBJ2-1; TRBD2 agrees at 12 bases. The CDR3 is 16 amino acids. Germline CDR1 LGHNT, CDR2 FRNRAP. The CDR3 sequence is CAPGTSGYPSYNEQFF. The CDR3 nucleotides are TGTGCCCCGGGGACTAGCGGGTATCCTTCCTACAATGAGCAGTTCTTC.

This clone appeared once. The chain recombines TRBV11-1 with TRBJ1-4, with D perhaps TRBD1 (6 bases). With 1 base removed from V and 3 bases from J, the gap between germline ends came to 18 bases. The germline V gene encodes CDR1 SGHAT and CDR2 FQDESV (reference sequence). The CDR3 contains 18 residues. The DNA for the CDR3 is TGTGCCAGCAGCTTAGACCTCGGGACCAGGGGACCTAATGAAAAACTGTTTTTT. Residues: CASSLDLGTRGPNEKLFF.

This clone was seen a single time. V and J are TRBV6-5 and TRBJ2-3, with TRBD2 matching over 7 bases. Germline assignment: CDR1 MNHEY and CDR2 SVGAGI. V lost 1 base to trimming and J lost 4 bases; unmatched junction nucleotides: 8. The CDR3 contains 16 residues. The CDR3 here is CASSYWGAGVADTQYF. The CDR3 DNA reads as TGTGCCAGCAGTTACTGGGGTGCGGGAGTCGCAGATACGCAGTATTTT.

The chain links TRBV27 to TRBJ1-2; D ambiguous. V lost 7 bases and J 4 bases, leaving 16 bases between the germline ends. The CDR3 runs to 14 residues. Germline V gene data show CDR1 as MNHEY and CDR2 as SMNVEV (reference sequence). The chain's CDR3 is CASMSLGALYGYTF. The CDR3 DNA reads as TGTGCCAGCATGTCTCTGGGAGCTCTCTATGGCTACACCTTC.

V is TRBV5-6 and J is TRBJ2-5; 11 nucleotides match TRBD1. Germline V gene sequence: CDR1 SGHDT, CDR2 YYEEEE. V was pared by 3 bases and J by 3 bases, with 1 base of the junction left unmatched. The CDR3 spans 14 residues. CDR3 protein: CASSWTGGEETQYF. The CDR3 bases are TGTGCCAGCAGCTGGACAGGGGGCGAAGAGACCCAGTACTTC.

The V gene is TRBV29-1, the J gene TRBJ2-1; D possibly uses TRBD1 or TRBD2 (6 bases each). V was clipped by 4 bases and J by 9 bases, with 16 bases between them. The CDR3 extends over 13 amino acids. CDR1 and CDR2 from the germline V gene are SQVTM and ANQGSEA. In DNA form, the CDR3 reads TGCAGCGTTGTAGAGGGGGGTGTAGTTGAGCAGTTCTTC. It translates to CSVVEGGVVEQFF.

This clone appeared a single time. CDR3 bases: TGTGCCAGCAGCTCAAAACTAGCGGGAGGGCTGGAGACCCAGTACTTC. Protein product: CASSSKLAGGLETQYF. The chain recombines TRBV11-2 with TRBJ2-5; TRBD2 matches 13 bases. CDR3 length: 16 amino acids. V shed 4 bases and J 5 bases; nucleotides not matched to a gene: 7. The germline V gene has CDR1 SGHAT and CDR2 FQNNGV.